The 27 T cell receptor beta chains below come from one sample, sequenced in a study of blood T cell repertoires in COVID-19 (dated by TCRdb to 2020 to 2021). Receptor amplification or capture employed the immunoSEQ multiplex PCR assay. This immuneACCESS table, as held by TCRdb, lists in-frame sequences with V and J called but not all clones. Of the missing ones, under half trace to an unresolved V gene in checked studies; the others have no known cause. A total of 100,000 to 150,000 clones appear in this sample, approximately 81% of them only once. Of the sample, roughly 4% falls within the top ten clones. The sample comprised peripheral blood. The receptors were sampled from a woman aged 50 to 60 with acute or convalescent COVID-19.

Points on this clone: At one end the junction does not follow the germline gene, possibly because of a read error. Here the CDR3 DNA reads TGTGCTAGCAGCCACAACCCAGGCAATGAGCAGTTCTTC. The encoded protein is CASSHNPGNEQFF. This chain connects TRBV7-7 to TRBJ2-1; D gene ambiguous. Germline CDR1 reads SSHAT; CDR2 reads FNYEAQ (reference sequence). The CDR3 extends over 13 amino acids. Using reference TRBV7-7 and TRBJ2-1 for the parts outside the CDR3, the full variable domain is GAGVSQSPRYKVTKRGQDVTLRCDPISSHATLYWYQQALGQGPEFLTYFNYEAQPDKSGLPSDRFSAERPEGSISTLTIQRTEQRDSAMYRCASSHNPGNEQFFGPGTRLTVL.

In this sample, this clone turned up a few times. This chain uses TRBV7-3 with TRBJ1-2; D is uncertain. Deletions cut 5 bases from V and 6 bases from J, with 13 bases between. CDR3 length: 13 residues. From germline, CDR1 is SGHTA and CDR2 FQGTGA. The CDR3 spells CASSRGIQDGYTF. The CDR3 bases are TGTGCCAGCAGCAGAGGCATCCAAGATGGCTACACCTTC.

The J gene is TRBJ1-6, the V gene TRBV6-1; no clear D. The CDR3 loop spans 14 amino acids. The germline V gene has CDR1 MNHNS and CDR2 SASEGT. Trimming removed 1 base from V and 7 bases from J, with 8 bases in between. The CDR3 nucleotides are TGTGCCAGCAGTGAAGGGCATTGGAATTCACCCCTCCACTTT. Protein: CASSEGHWNSPLHF.

The chain is built from TRBV5-8 and TRBJ1-1; D gene unclear. There are 14 residues in the CDR3. CDR1 and CDR2 from the germline V gene are SGHTS and YDEGEE. V was shortened by 4 bases and J by 0 bases, with 10 bases between the two germline ends. The CDR3 DNA follows: TGTGCCAGCAGCGGAGGACGGATGAACACTGAAGCTTTCTTT. It codes for CASSGGRMNTEAFF.

The table lists this clone with a count of one. The chain has TRBV11-2 and TRBJ2-3, with 8 nucleotides matching TRBD2. V shed 5 bases and J 1 base; nucleotides not matched to a gene: 5. In germline, CDR1 is SGHAT, CDR2 FQNNGV. The CDR3 has 15 amino acids. DNA of the CDR3: TGTGCCAGCAGCCAGACTAGCGCCCGCACAGATACGCAGTATTTT. It codes for CASSQTSARTDTQYF.

The chain has TRBV3-1 (or the pseudogene TRBV3-2) and TRBJ2-1, with TRBD2 matching 9 bases. J gave up 6 bases and V 1 base, and 7 bases lay outside the gene matches. The CDR3 is 16 residues long. From germline, CDR1 is LGHDT and CDR2 YNNKEL (reference sequence). CDR3 loop: CASSQGGSGRPNEQFF. CDR3 nucleotides: TGTGCCAGCAGCCAAGGAGGTAGCGGGAGACCCAATGAGCAGTTCTTC.

The V and J genes are TRBV7-9 and TRBJ1-4, with D hard to call. V was clipped by 5 bases and J by 7 bases, with 17 bases between them. The CDR3 totals 15 residues. The germline gives CDR1 SEHNR, CDR2 FQNEAQ (reference sequence). The CDR3 sequence is CASSLAGGQGEKLFF. CDR3 nucleotides: TGTGCCAGCAGCCTGGCCGGAGGGCAAGGTGAAAAACTGTTTTTT.

V usage is TRBV7-2 and J usage is TRBJ1-6; TRBD1 is a possible D gene (6 bases). The V end was cut by 1 base, the J end by 9 bases, with 7 bases between. The CDR3 runs 13 residues. CDR1 is SGHTA and CDR2 is FQGNSA in the germline V gene. This CDR3 is CASSLVGGSPLHF. CDR3 bases: TGTGCCAGCAGCTTAGTAGGGGGTTCACCCCTCCACTTT.

V usage is TRBV6-1 and J usage is TRBJ1-4, with TRBD1 as a possible D gene (5 bases). Germline V gene data show CDR1 as MNHNS and CDR2 as SASEGT. This CDR3 region has 15 residues. The ends were cut back, 1 base at V and 7 bases at J, with 13 bases in the middle. The CDR3 nucleotides read TGTGCCAGCAGTGAAGGGCGGGGCGTAGGTGAAAAACTGTTTTTT. This translates into CASSEGRGVGEKLFF.

This clone was found once. V usage is TRBV5-4 and J usage is TRBJ2-5; TRBD2 aligns across 14 bases. Looked up from germline, CDR1 is SGHNT and CDR2 is YYREEE (reference sequence). V gave up 3 bases and J gave up 6 bases; unmatched junction bases: 16. The CDR3 has 19 residues. CDR3: CASSSGLAGVGRRHQTQYF. DNA for the CDR3: TGTGCCAGCAGCTCGGGACTAGCGGGAGTAGGACGGAGACACCAGACCCAGTACTTC.

The rearrangement joins TRBV2 to TRBJ2-7; the match to TRBD1 covers 7 bases. Trimming at V came to 7 bases and at J to 0 bases, leaving 12 bases not matched to a gene. The germline CDR1 and CDR2 sequences are SNHLY and FYNNEI. The CDR3 runs to 16 residues. CDR3 sequence (DNA): TGTGCCAGCACTTTGACAGGGACAAAAACCTCCTACGAGCAGTACTTC. It encodes CASTLTGTKTSYEQYF.

This clone was detected once. This chain links TRBV12-3 or TRBV12-4 with TRBJ1-1; D call uncertain. The CDR3 runs 12 residues. V lost 3 bases, J lost 5 bases, and 7 bases lay in between. Written as DNA, the CDR3 is TGTGCCAGCAGTTTTATCGTTACTGAAGCTTTCTTT. This encodes CASSFIVTEAFF.

The chain carries TRBV11-2 and TRBJ2-5, with a possible D match to TRBD2 (6 bases). The CDR3 extends over 11 amino acids. Germline V gene data show CDR1 as SGHAT and CDR2 as FQNNGV. The ends were cut back, 9 bases at V and 5 bases at J, with 10 bases in the middle. The CDR3: CASGDLETQYF. DNA of the CDR3: TGTGCCAGTGGGGACTTGGAGACCCAGTACTTC.

The chain carries TRBV7-6 and TRBJ1-1, with 7 bases identical to TRBD1. The trim removed 2 bases at V and 1 base at J, leaving 7 bases unmatched. This CDR3 is built from 16 residues. CDR1 is SGHVS and CDR2 is FNYEAQ in the germline V gene. DNA of the CDR3: TGTGCCAGCAGCTTATATACAGGGGCTGGGAACACTGAAGCTTTCTTT. Translating it yields CASSLYTGAGNTEAFF.

The rearrangement joins TRBV28 to TRBJ1-5, with 12 positions matching TRBD1. V lost 5 bases, J lost 7 bases, and 6 bases stayed unmatched. CDR1 and CDR2 from the germline V gene are MDHEN and SYDVKM. CDR3 length: 15 amino acids. The chain's CDR3 is CASSLGTGGRQPQHF. In DNA form, the CDR3 reads TGTGCCAGCAGTCTCGGGACAGGGGGCCGACAGCCCCAGCATTTT.

The chain links TRBV19 to TRBJ2-7; 9 nucleotides align to TRBD1. Germline values: CDR1 LNHDA, CDR2 SQIVND (reference sequence). V dropped 3 bases and J dropped 3; count of bases not matched to a gene: 3. This CDR3 is built from 14 residues. The chain's CDR3 is CASSIQDRGYEQYF. The CDR3 region has the DNA TGTGCCAGTAGTATTCAGGACAGGGGCTACGAGCAGTACTTC.

In its sample, this clone was seen once. The chain has TRBV15 and TRBJ1-6; D remains ambiguous. Germline CDR1 and CDR2: LNHNV and YYDKDF (reference sequence). The V and J ends lost 0 bases and 0 bases respectively, with 6 bases between them. This CDR3 contains 16 residues. The CDR3 region has the DNA TGTGCCACCAGCAGAGACCGCAGCTCCTATAATTCACCCCTCCACTTT. Translation gives CATSRDRSSYNSPLHF.

The CDR3: CASSSQGAVNTGELFF. The CDR3 DNA reads as TGCGCCAGCAGCTCGCAGGGGGCGGTTAACACCGGGGAGCTGTTTTTT. The chain couples TRBV5-1 to TRBJ2-2, with TRBD1 identical over 8 bases. The V gene end was trimmed by 3 bases and the J gene end by 2 bases; junction bases not matched to a gene: 6. The CDR3 is made up of 16 amino acids. CDR1 SGHRS and CDR2 YFSETQ come from the germline V gene. Based on the CDR3 plus reference TRBV5-1 and TRBJ2-2, the full variable domain is KAGVTQTPRYLIKTRGQQVTLSCSPISGHRSVSWYQQTPGQGLQFLFEYFSETQRNKGNFPGRFSGRQFSNSRSEMNVSTLELGDSALYLCASSSQGAVNTGELFFGEGSRLTVL.

This chain joins TRBV2 and TRBJ1-6; D uncertain. The CDR3 runs to 13 residues. V lost 4 bases and J lost 7, with 8 bases in between. Per germline, CDR1 SNHLY and CDR2 FYNNEI. The CDR3 coding sequence is TGTGCCAGCAGTGTCAGGTCGAATTCACCCCTCCACTTT. Its translation is CASSVRSNSPLHF.

This chain links TRBV5-1 with TRBJ1-1; 10 positions match TRBD1. From germline, CDR1 is SGHRS and CDR2 YFSETQ. The CDR3 is made up of 13 amino acids. J lost 5 bases, V lost 3 bases, and 1 base had no gene match. CDR3 residues: CASSSDRGTEAFF. Here the CDR3 DNA reads TGCGCCAGCAGCTCGGACAGGGGGACTGAAGCTTTCTTT. Full variable domain (rest looked up from reference TRBV5-1 and TRBJ1-1): KAGVTQTPRYLIKTRGQQVTLSCSPISGHRSVSWYQQTPGQGLQFLFEYFSETQRNKGNFPGRFSGRQFSNSRSEMNVSTLELGDSALYLCASSSDRGTEAFFGQGTRLTVV.

This chain links TRBV3-1 (or the pseudogene TRBV3-2) with TRBJ1-5, with D uncertain. V was pared by 3 bases and J by 6 bases, with 15 bases between. The CDR3 runs to 15 residues. CDR1 is LGHDT and CDR2 is YNNKEL in the germline V gene (reference sequence). The CDR3 spells CASSQNVGVPQPQHF. The CDR3 DNA is TGTGCCAGCAGCCAGAACGTCGGGGTCCCTCAGCCCCAGCATTTT.

This chain joins TRBV10-3 and TRBJ2-3, with 9 bases identical to TRBD2. This CDR3 is built from 16 residues. Germline V gene sequence: CDR1 ENHRY, CDR2 SYGVKD. The junction had 5 bases not matched to a gene; V was cut back by 4 bases and J by 0 bases. The CDR3 nucleotides are TGTGCCATCAGTGGCCCTAGCGGGATTAGCACAGATACGCAGTATTTT. Protein sequence: CAISGPSGISTDTQYF.

The rearrangement links TRBV5-1 to TRBJ1-5, with D unclear. The CDR3 runs 14 residues. The V end lost 2 bases, the J end lost 5 bases, and 11 bases lay between the germline ends. CDR1 and CDR2 from the germline V gene are SGHRS and YFSETQ. CDR3 sequence (DNA): TGCGCCAGCAGCTTACTCCCGGGAGATCAGCCCCAGCATTTT. This encodes CASSLLPGDQPQHF.

The chain employs TRBV19 and TRBJ2-5; tentatively, D is TRBD1 (5 bases). The V end lost 1 base, the J end lost 2 bases, and 11 bases lay between the germline ends. The CDR3 is 15 amino acids. CDR1 is LNHDA and CDR2 is SQIVND in the germline V gene (reference sequence). CDR3 nucleotides: TGTGCCAGTAGTATAGGTAACAGGAAACAAGAGACCCAGTACTTC. It yields the protein CASSIGNRKQETQYF.

The chain is built from TRBV11-3 and TRBJ2-1; D possibly corresponds to TRBD2 (5 bases). The CDR3 totals 14 residues. CDR1 and CDR2 from the germline V gene are SGHNT and YENEEA. V gave up 1 base and J gave up 3 bases, with 7 bases separating them. The CDR3 is CASSLGAGYNEQFF. CDR3 DNA sequence: TGTGCCAGCAGCTTAGGGGCGGGCTACAATGAGCAGTTCTTC.

Concerning this clone: Mismatch with germline at one junction end may stem from a read error. This sequence joins TRBV7-2 and TRBJ1-5; no reliable D call. The germline V gene has CDR1 SGHTA and CDR2 FQGNSA. CDR3 length: 15 amino acids. The CDR3 region has the DNA TGTGCCAGCAGTTTCAGCAGAAATAGCGATCAGCCCCAGCATTTT. Translating it yields CASSFSRNSDQPQHF.

The chain recombines TRBV15 with TRBJ2-6, with TRBD2 matching over 8 bases. The CDR3 totals 16 residues. Trimming cost V 3 bases and J 4 bases; bases outside gene matches: 5. Germline assignment: CDR1 LNHNV and CDR2 YYDKDF (reference sequence). The CDR3 sequence is CATSSGGASGANVLTF. For the CDR3, the DNA is TGTGCCACCAGCAGCGGGGGGGCCTCAGGGGCCAACGTCCTGACTTTC.